These T cell receptor beta chains were read from a single sample in a study of shared clonotypes between healthy human individuals. Libraries were prepared by immunoSEQ multiplex PCR; TCRdb keeps only in-frame clonotypes and omits some of them. The data contain about 1,800,000 clones, about 95% of them seen just once; the ten biggest clones take up roughly 1.2%. Material for sequencing was naive CD8+ T cells sorted from blood. Receptors originate from a man aged 18 to 29 in good health. Both conserved end residues are part of each CDR3. Each record gives: clone size, D gene, J gene, V gene, CDR3 protein, CDR3 DNA. The D gene is left open where the match is weak. Expanded clones get a size class; other rows say once, few or many, or leave the size out.

>-|TRBD2|TRBJ2-7|TRBV9
CASSFGLAGDEQYF
TGTGCCAGCAGCTTCGGACTAGCGGGGGACGAGCAGTACTTC
>-|-|TRBJ1-1|TRBV10-3
CAISESWTANTEAFF
TGTGCCATCAGTGAGTCGTGGACAGCTAACACTGAAGCTTTCTTT
>-|-|TRBJ1-1|TRBV2
CARGKLNTEAFF
TGTGCCAGGGGGAAGTTGAACACTGAAGCTTTCTTT
>-|-|TRBJ2-7|TRBV20-1
CSAKSGYEQYF
TGCAGTGCCAAGTCGGGGTACGAGCAGTACTTC
>few|-|TRBJ1-6|TRBV9
CASSVDGSHSPLHF
TGTGCCAGCAGCGTAGATGGCAGCCATTCACCCCTCCACTTT
>-|-|TRBJ2-3|TRBV29-1
CSVEGSVDTQYF
TGCAGCGTTGAAGGAAGCGTGGATACGCAGTATTTT
>-|TRBD2|TRBJ2-1|TRBV2
CASSEGLAGGPFGEQFF
TGTGCCAGCAGTGAAGGACTAGCGGGGGGGCCTTTCGGTGAGCAGTTCTTC
>-|TRBD1|TRBJ1-5|TRBV4-1
CASSRDRGQGQPQHF
TGCGCCAGCAGCCGGGACAGGGGGCAGGGGCAGCCCCAGCATTTT
>-|TRBD1|TRBJ2-1|TRBV6-5
CASSPGTGGNEQFF
TGTGCCAGCAGTCCCGGGACAGGGGGCAATGAGCAGTTCTTC
>-|-|TRBJ1-2|TRBV6-5
CASSFYYTTGNYGYTF
TGTGCCAGCAGTTTTTATTATACGACAGGCAACTATGGCTACACCTTC
>-|-|TRBJ2-2|TRBV27
CASSTKSGEVTGELFF
TGTGCCAGCAGTACCAAATCCGGGGAGGTCACCGGGGAGCTGTTTTTT
>-|TRBD1|TRBJ1-5|TRBV2
CASSEGQPNQPQHF
TGTGCCAGCAGTGAGGGACAGCCCAATCAGCCCCAGCATTTT
>once|-|TRBJ2-7|TRBV5-4
CASSSTTGNYEQYF
TGTGCCAGCAGCTCGACGACAGGAAACTACGAGCAGTACTTC
>-|TRBD1|TRBJ2-7|TRBV27
CASSLTGTVGEQYF
TGTGCCAGCAGTTTAACCGGGACAGTCGGTGAGCAGTACTTC
>-|TRBD2|TRBJ2-7|TRBV2
CASSQTSQFEQYF
TGTGCCAGCAGTCAGACTAGCCAATTCGAGCAGTACTTC
>-|TRBD1|TRBJ1-4|TRBV28
CASSPLTGGGYEKLFF
TGTGCCAGCAGTCCTTTGACAGGGGGCGGGTATGAAAAACTGTTTTTT
>-|TRBD2|TRBJ2-3|TRBV5-6
CASSLELAGEYTDTQYF
TGTGCCAGCAGCTTGGAATTAGCGGGGGAGTACACAGATACGCAGTATTTT
>-|TRBD1|TRBJ1-2|TRBV29-1
CSVTPGTGISYTF
TGCAGTGTAACACCCGGGACAGGGATAAGCTACACCTTC
>-|-|TRBJ2-2|TRBV13
CASSAPGATNTGELFF
TGTGCCAGCAGCGCCCCAGGGGCCACGAACACCGGGGAGCTGTTTTTT
>-|-|TRBJ2-7|TRBV5-1
CASSLDRTYEQYF
TGCGCCAGCAGCTTAGACCGAACCTACGAGCAGTACTTC
>-|-|TRBJ2-5|TRBV7-8
CASSFDQRIETQYF
TGTGCCAGCAGCTTTGACCAGCGGATAGAGACCCAGTACTTC
>-|TRBD2|TRBJ2-7|TRBV30
CAWTGWRASGEYEQYF
TGTGCCTGGACGGGCTGGAGGGCAAGCGGGGAGTACGAGCAGTACTTC
>-|-|TRBJ1-3|TRBV5-6
CASSLGQDSGNTIYF
TGTGCCAGCAGCTTGGGGCAGGACTCTGGAAACACCATATATTTT
>-|-|TRBJ1-2|TRBV28
CASRDVGEGYGYTF
TGTGCCAGCAGGGACGTGGGGGAGGGCTATGGCTACACCTTC
>-|-|TRBJ2-5|TRBV27
CASSPPSQETQYF
TGTGCCAGCAGTCCGCCGTCACAAGAGACCCAGTACTTC
>-|TRBD2|TRBJ2-7|TRBV7-3
CASSLALAGRDEQYF
TGTGCCAGCAGCTTAGCACTAGCGGGGAGAGACGAGCAGTACTTC
>-|-|TRBJ2-1|TRBV7-9
CASSPPLSYNEQFF
TGTGCCAGCAGCCCCCCCCTCTCCTACAATGAGCAGTTCTTC
>-|-|TRBJ2-5|TRBV5-1
CASSLVGQGIETQYF
TGCGCCAGCAGCTTGGTTGGTCAGGGGATAGAGACCCAGTACTTC